Given below is one T cell receptor beta chain in context. The study drew its donors from healthy HIV-negative adults without recent acute infections or vaccinations. The sample is drawn from a study of shared clonotypes between healthy human individuals. Profiling relied on immunoSEQ multiplex PCR, and the TCRdb table lists in-frame clones only, not all of them. Of more than 1.2 million clones in the sample, about 98.5% were seen once. CDR1 and CDR2 from the germline V gene are MNHNY and SVGAGI (reference sequence). CDR3 length: 12 residues. V lost 6 bases and J lost 8, with 11 bases in between. The sample was naive CD4+ T cells sorted from blood. As for subset: CD45RA+ positively selected. This chain connects TRBV6-6 to TRBJ1-5; D is unresolved. The TCR sequence derives from a man aged 25-40 years in good health. The CDR3 reads CASSLLSKPQHF. The CDR3 DNA follows: TGTGCCAGCAGCCTCCTAAGTAAGCCCCAGCATTTT.